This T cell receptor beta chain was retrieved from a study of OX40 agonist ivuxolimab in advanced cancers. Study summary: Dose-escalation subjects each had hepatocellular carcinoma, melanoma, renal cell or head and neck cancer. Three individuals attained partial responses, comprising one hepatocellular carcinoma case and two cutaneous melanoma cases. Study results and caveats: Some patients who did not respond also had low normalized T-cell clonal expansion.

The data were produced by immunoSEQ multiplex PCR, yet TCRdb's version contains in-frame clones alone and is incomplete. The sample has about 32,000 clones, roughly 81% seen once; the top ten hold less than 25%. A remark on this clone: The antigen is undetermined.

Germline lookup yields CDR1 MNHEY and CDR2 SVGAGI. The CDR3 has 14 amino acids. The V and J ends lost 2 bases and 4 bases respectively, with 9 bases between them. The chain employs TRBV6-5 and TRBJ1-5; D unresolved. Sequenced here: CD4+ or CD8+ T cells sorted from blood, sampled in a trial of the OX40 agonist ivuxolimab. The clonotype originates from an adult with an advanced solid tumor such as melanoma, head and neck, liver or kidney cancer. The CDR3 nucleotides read TGTGCCAGCAGTTACCTTGGGCCTAATCAGCCCCAGCATTTT. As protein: CASSYLGPNQPQHF.